This TCR beta chain was documented in a study of cytomegalovirus exposure and HLA in healthy donors. CDR3 length: 12 residues. Germline V gives CDR1 MDHEN, CDR2 SYDVKM. Trimming removed 4 bases from V and 4 bases from J, with 7 bases in between. Clones were read by immunoSEQ multiplex PCR, and TCRdb kept only the in-frame ones, dropping some. The sample lists 90,000 to 110,000 clones, around nine tenths occurring once. This clonotype was sampled from a woman aged 18-35 years in good health and CMV-seronegative. Sequencing was done on a sample of PBMCs. V and J are TRBV28 and TRBJ1-2; no firm D call. The CDR3 reads CASSSEAYGYTF. DNA for the CDR3: TGTGCCAGCAGTTCAGAGGCCTATGGCTACACCTTC.